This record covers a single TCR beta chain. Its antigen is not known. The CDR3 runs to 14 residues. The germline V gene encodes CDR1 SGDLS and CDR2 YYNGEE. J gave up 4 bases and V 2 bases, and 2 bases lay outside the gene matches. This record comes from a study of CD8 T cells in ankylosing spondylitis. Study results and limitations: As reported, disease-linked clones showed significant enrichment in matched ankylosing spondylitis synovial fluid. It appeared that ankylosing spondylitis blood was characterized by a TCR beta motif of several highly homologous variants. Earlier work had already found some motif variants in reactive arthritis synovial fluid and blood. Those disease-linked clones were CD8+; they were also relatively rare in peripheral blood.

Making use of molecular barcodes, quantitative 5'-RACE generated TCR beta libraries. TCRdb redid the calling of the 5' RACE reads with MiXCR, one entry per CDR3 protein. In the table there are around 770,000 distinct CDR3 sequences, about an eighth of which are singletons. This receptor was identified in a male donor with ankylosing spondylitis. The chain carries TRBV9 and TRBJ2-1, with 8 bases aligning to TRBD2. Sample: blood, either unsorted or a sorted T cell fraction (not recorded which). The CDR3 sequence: CASSVSGEYNEQFF. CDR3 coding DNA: TGTGCCAGCAGCGTTAGCGGGGAATACAATGAGCAGTTCTTC.